The clone carrying this T cell receptor beta chain was counted at least ten times. This entry belongs to a study of response to subunit inactivated influenza vaccine. The germline V and J ends were trimmed by 3 bases and 6 bases, with 4 bases remaining between them. The CDR3 is 11 amino acids. Germline V gene lookup returns CDR1 SGHDT and CDR2 YYEEEE. MiXCR, applied by TCRdb to the RT-PCR reads, yields one record per CDR3 protein. Here the sample spans about 520,000 distinct CDR3 sequences, 25% being singletons. This clonotype was sampled from a man over 45 who received an inactivated influenza vaccine. The chain couples TRBV5-6 to TRBJ2-1; D is unclear. The source was CD4+ T cells sorted from PBMCs, collected 5 to 6 days after vaccination. CDR3 sequence reads: CASSSSNEQFF. The CDR3 DNA follows: TGTGCCAGCAGCTCTTCCAATGAGCAGTTCTTC.